This T cell receptor (beta chain) was sequenced for a study of PD-1 blockade in classical Hodgkin lymphoma. At the level of the study: Patients were dosed intravenously with nivolumab at 3 mg/kg every 2 weeks. Regarding the study as a whole: CD8+ TCR diversity did not rise significantly by C4D1, unlike CD4+. Those patients who began receiving nivolumab less than 1 year after ASCT had lower diversity, and they were excluded. Why repertoires differed is undefined; disease activity or prior therapy possibly contributed.

Sequenced by immunoSEQ multiplex PCR; TCRdb stores in-frame clones only, minus some. The sample lists 32,000 or so clones; about 93% were seen once. Germline V gene data show CDR1 as KGHSH and CDR2 as LQKENI. CDR3 length: 14 residues. V lost 3 bases, J lost 8 bases, and 14 bases lay in between. Remarks on this clone: Its antigen remains unknown.

Time point meaning: cycle 4 day 1 (C4D1), after less than seven weeks of nivolumab. Brentuximab vedotin exposure varied among the patients, all of whom had relapsed after autologous stem cell transplantation. Negative selection with magnetic separation was used to purify CD4+ T cells from thawed PBMCs. This chain connects TRBV18 to TRBJ1-3; D ambiguous. This material consisted of CD4+ T cells from blood, taken before the fourth cycle of nivolumab. The TCR originated in a human donor with classical Hodgkin lymphoma. The CDR3 protein is CASSPSGVRDTIYF. For the CDR3, the DNA is TGTGCCAGCTCACCCTCGGGCGTGAGAGACACCATATATTTT. Complete variable domain (other parts from reference TRBV18 and TRBJ1-3): NAGVMQNPRHLVRRRGQEARLRCSPMKGHSHVYWYRQLPEEGLKFMVYLQKENIIDESGMPKERFSAEFPKEGPSILRIQQVVRGDSAAYFCASSPSGVRDTIYFGEGSWLTVV.